Sequencing of this TCR beta chain was carried out in a study of T cell repertoires in cytomegalovirus infection. Between the trimmed V and J ends, which lost 7 bases and 2 bases, there was a span of 15 bases. The CDR3 contains 14 residues. CDR1 is LNHDA and CDR2 is SQIVND in the germline V gene (reference sequence). This clonotype appeared once. Its target is unknown. MiXCR was run by TCRdb on the reads, yielding one entry per CDR3 protein. The sample has tens of thousands of distinct CDR3 sequences, around 18% seen once. The source is a human donor in good health (CMV status not recorded). Some clones in this sample may be carry-over from other donors' samples. Sequenced material: CD8+ T cells from cultured PBMCs, taken from culture after CMV antigen stimulation. The genes are TRBV19 and TRBJ2-7; TRBD2 might be the D (7 bases). CDR3 coding DNA: TGTGCCAGTACCCCTGGGAGGGGGGCCTACGAGCAGTACTTC. It translates to CASTPGRGAYEQYF.